This T cell receptor beta chain appears in the sequencing data of a study of blood T cells in healthy people across ages (dated by TCRdb to 2015 to 2017). With regard to the full study: Template switching captured roughly one uniquely barcoded TCR beta cDNA molecule per two T cells in model experiments. To avoid experimental bias, donors of different ages were randomly spread across the sequencing lanes. To track age-related changes in TCR beta repertoire diversity, the study relied on deep sequencing normalized with unique cDNA molecular identifiers. The donors were split into four age groups: young (average around 16 years), middle-aged (39), aged (roughly 68) and long-lived (about 82). Two additional independent replicas of 1 million unique cDNA reads from the same blood draw were analyzed for two donors (one aged 18 to 30 and one aged 80 or older).

The donors were some 36 Caucasian individuals from Russia, aged roughly 6 to 90 years, who were systemically healthy. Each donor gave around 9.9 milliliters of peripheral blood, collected into EDTA-treated Vacutainer tubes. PBMCs were isolated by Ficoll-Paque density-gradient centrifugation, with at least 7 million obtained per sample. Total RNA was extracted from PBMCs with Trizol reagent, with at least 5.5 micrograms obtained per sample. Naive CD45RAhigh/CD27high T cell percentages were measured by flow cytometry on a PBMC aliquot from every donor. General findings and caveats noted by the study authors: The CMV infection status of donors was not known, potentially confounding age-related changes in expanded clonotypes. Estimates of total diversity based on one million sequenced T cells were regarded as lower bounds and as underestimates. Observed TCR beta diversity per million T cells fell roughly linearly with age, and a significant reduction was already apparent by age around 44. Compared with the aged group, more naive CD4+ T cells, fewer expanded clones and increased TCR diversity were shown by the long-lived group, suggesting age selection. Because profiling used bulk unsorted PBMCs, naive and antigen-experienced compartments could not be compared conclusively. A strong correlation was found between observed TCR beta diversity and the percentage of naive T cells measured by flow cytometry.

The germline V gene gives CDR1 as SGHRS and CDR2 as YFSETQ. At the junction V is shortened by 0 bases and J by 2 bases, with 14 bases in between. Taken from cysteine to phenylalanine, the CDR3 has 16 residues. Just CDR3 DNA is preserved here, 48 bases in frame from base 1. In regard to this clonotype: Its antigen is currently not known. Base qualities are missing; no much larger clone stands one base away.

The receptor library was made with 5' RACE. The listed sequencing device is Illumina HiSeq 2500. A second PCR of about 6 to 11 cycles was run with a J-beta primer mix and a sample-barcoded 5' primer. Each TCR beta cDNA molecule received a unique molecular identifier from a template-switch 5' adaptor carrying 12 random nucleotides. Each sample yielded at least 3 million CDR3-containing paired-end reads. First-strand cDNA synthesis was performed from all RNA using the Mint cDNA synthesis kit, with priming by a TRBC-specific oligonucleotide. Following uracil-DNA glycosylase treatment, a first 18-cycle PCR with universal primers M1SS and BC2_uni_R was performed on all cDNA. In the source study's methods: For normalization, 1 million high-quality reads, each with a distinct molecular identifier, were randomly selected from each sample. Reads with shared molecular identifiers were discarded instead of being binned into consensus sequences. MiTCR, with a Q25 quality threshold and the strictest error-elimination algorithm, was used for CDR3 identification, clonotype clustering and error correction. A nonparametric unseen species model with Euler transformation was used to estimate lower-bound total TCR beta diversity. TCRdb handled the public reads itself, with Q25 trimming in fastp and clone calling in MiXCR, and kept productive beta chains. Entries are consolidated by CDR3 protein sequence, retaining the most common genes and DNA. The V and J calls reflect TCRdb's pipeline rather than the authors' work. The sample table shows about 780,000 distinct CDR3 sequences, and 46% are seen once. The leading ten clones occupy 15% to 20% of the sample.

This TCR came from an elderly man in good health. This receptor chain uses TRBV5-1 and TRBJ2-5; TRBD2 might be the D gene, on 5 matching bases. Sequencing was done on a sample of blood. CDR3 sequence: CASSLGLGAEQETQYF. The DNA is as follows: TGCGCCAGCAGCTTGGGATTGGGAGCGGAACAAGAGACCCAGTACTTC. The full variable domain, with segments outside the CDR3 supplied by the reference TRBV5-1 and TRBJ2-5 proteins, appears as KAGVTQTPRYLIKTRGQQVTLSCSPISGHRSVSWYQQTPGQGLQFLFEYFSETQRNKGNFPGRFSGRQFSNSRSEMNVSTLELGDSALYLCASSLGLGAEQETQYFGPGTRLLVL.